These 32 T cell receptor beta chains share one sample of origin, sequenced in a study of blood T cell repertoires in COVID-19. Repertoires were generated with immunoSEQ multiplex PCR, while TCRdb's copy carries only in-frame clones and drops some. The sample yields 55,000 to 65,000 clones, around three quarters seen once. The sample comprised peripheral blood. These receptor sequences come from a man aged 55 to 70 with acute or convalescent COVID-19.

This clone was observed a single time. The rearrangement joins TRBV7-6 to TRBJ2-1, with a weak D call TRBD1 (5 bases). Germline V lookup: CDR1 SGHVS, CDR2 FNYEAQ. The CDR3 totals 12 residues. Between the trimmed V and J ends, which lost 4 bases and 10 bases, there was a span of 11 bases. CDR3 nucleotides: TGTGCCAGCAGCTCGCAGGGTGGGGAGCAGTTCTTC. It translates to CASSSQGGEQFF.

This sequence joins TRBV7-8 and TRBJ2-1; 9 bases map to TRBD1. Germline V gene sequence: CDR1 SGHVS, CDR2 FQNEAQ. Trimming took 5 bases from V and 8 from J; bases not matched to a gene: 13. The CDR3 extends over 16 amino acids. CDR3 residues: CASSPHHRGRLDEQFF. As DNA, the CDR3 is TGTGCCAGCAGCCCTCACCACAGGGGGCGTCTCGATGAGCAGTTCTTC.

In nucleotides, the CDR3 is TGTGCCAGCAGCTCTACTTCGATCCGGGGGGGGGAGACCCAGTACTTC. It encodes CASSSTSIRGGETQYF. The rearrangement joins TRBV3-1 (or the pseudogene TRBV3-2) to TRBJ2-5, with 8 bases matching TRBD2. Germline V gene sequence: CDR1 LGHDT, CDR2 YNNKEL (reference sequence). The CDR3 loop spans 16 amino acids. The J segment lost 5 bases and the V segment lost 5 bases, leaving 13 bases of the junction unmatched.

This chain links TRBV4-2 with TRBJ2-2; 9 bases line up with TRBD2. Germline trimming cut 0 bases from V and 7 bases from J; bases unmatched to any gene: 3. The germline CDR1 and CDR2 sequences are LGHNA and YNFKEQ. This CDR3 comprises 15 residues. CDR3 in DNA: TGTGCCAGCAGCCAAGAACTAGCGGGCATCGGGGAGCTGTTTTTT. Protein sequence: CASSQELAGIGELFF.

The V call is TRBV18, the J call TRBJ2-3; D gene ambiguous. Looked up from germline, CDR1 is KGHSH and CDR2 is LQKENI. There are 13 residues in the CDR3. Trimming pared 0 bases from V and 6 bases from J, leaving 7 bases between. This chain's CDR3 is CASSPPSADTQYF. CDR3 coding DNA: TGTGCCAGCTCACCACCCTCTGCGGATACGCAGTATTTT.

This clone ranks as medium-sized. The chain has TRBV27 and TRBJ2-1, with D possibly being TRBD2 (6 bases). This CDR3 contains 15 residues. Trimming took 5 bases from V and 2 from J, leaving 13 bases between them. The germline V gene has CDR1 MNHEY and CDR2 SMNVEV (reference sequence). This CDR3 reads CASSVTSGAYNEQFF. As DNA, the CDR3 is TGTGCCAGCAGTGTGACTAGTGGGGCCTACAATGAGCAGTTCTTC.

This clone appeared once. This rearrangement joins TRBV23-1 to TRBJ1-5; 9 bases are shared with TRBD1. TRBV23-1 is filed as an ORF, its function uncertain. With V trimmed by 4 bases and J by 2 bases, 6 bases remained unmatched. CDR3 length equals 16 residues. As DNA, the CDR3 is TGCGCCAGCAGTCCGTTTTGGGACAGGGGCAATCAGCCCCAGCATTTT. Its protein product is CASSPFWDRGNQPQHF.

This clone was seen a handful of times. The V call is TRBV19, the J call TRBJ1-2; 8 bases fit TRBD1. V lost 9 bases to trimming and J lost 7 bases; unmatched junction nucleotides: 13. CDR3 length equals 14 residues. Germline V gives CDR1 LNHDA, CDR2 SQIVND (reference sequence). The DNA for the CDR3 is TGTGCCAGCGTAACCCGGACAGGGAGCAGTGGCTACACCTTC. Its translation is CASVTRTGSSGYTF. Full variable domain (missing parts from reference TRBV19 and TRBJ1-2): DGGITQSPKYLFRKEGQNVTLSCEQNLNHDAMYWYRQDPGQGLRLIYYSQIVNDFQKGDIAEGYSVSREKKESFPLTVTSAQKNPTAFYLCASVTRTGSSGYTFGSGTRLTVV.

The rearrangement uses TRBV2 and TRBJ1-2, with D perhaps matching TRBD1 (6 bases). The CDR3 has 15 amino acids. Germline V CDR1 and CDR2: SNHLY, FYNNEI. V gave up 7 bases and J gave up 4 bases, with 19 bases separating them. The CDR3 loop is CASTVQGKNTYGYTF. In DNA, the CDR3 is TGTGCCAGCACCGTACAGGGAAAAAACACCTATGGCTACACCTTC.

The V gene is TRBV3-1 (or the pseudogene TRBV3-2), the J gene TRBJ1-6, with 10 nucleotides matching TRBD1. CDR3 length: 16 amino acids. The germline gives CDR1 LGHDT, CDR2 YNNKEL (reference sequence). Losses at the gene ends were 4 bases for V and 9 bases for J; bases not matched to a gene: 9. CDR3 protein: CASSPIGWTGGSPLHF. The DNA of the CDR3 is TGTGCCAGCAGCCCCATAGGATGGACAGGGGGTTCACCCCTCCACTTT.

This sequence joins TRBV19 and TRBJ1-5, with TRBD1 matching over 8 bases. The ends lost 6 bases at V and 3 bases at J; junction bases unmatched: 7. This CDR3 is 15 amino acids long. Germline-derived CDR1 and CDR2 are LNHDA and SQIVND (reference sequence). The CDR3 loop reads CASSDRGYINQPQHF. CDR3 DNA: TGTGCCAGTAGCGACAGGGGTTATATCAATCAGCCCCAGCATTTT.

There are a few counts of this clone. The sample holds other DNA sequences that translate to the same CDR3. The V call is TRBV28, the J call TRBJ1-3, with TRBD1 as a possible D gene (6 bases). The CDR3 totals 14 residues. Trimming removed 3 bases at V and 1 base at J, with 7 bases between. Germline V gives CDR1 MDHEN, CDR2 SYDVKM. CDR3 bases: TGTGCCAGCAGTTTTCAGGGGTCTGGAAACACCATATATTTT. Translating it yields CASSFQGSGNTIYF.

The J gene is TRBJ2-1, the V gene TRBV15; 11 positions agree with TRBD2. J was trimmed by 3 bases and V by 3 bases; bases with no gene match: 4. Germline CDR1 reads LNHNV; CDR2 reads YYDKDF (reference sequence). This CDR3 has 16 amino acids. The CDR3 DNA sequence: TGTGCCACCAGCAGGGGCGGGACTAGCGGCTACAATGAGCAGTTCTTC. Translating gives CATSRGGTSGYNEQFF.

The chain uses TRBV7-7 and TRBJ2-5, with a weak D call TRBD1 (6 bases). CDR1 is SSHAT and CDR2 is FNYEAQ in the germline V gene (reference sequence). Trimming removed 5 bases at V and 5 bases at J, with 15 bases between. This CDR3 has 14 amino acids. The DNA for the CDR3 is TGTGCCAGCAGCCTGGGACACTCCCGGGAGACCCAGTACTTC. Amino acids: CASSLGHSRETQYF.

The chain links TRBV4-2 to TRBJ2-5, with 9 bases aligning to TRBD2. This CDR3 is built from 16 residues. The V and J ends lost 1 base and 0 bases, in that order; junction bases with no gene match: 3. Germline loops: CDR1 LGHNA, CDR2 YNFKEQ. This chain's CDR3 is CASSQGRLADQETQYF. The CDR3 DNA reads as TGTGCCAGCAGCCAAGGACGACTAGCGGACCAAGAGACCCAGTACTTC.

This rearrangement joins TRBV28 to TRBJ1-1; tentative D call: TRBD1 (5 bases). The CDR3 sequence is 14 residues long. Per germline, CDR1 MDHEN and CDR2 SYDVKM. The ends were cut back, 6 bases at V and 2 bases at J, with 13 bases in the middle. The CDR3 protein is CASSPSTGNTEAFF. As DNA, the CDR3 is TGTGCCAGCAGCCCGTCAACAGGAAACACTGAAGCTTTCTTT.

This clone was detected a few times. The CDR3 sequence: CASSLTGDTEAFF. As DNA, the CDR3 is TGTGCCAGCAGCTTAACGGGGGACACTGAAGCTTTCTTT. The chain recombines TRBV7-2 with TRBJ1-1; TRBD1 is a possible D gene (5 bases). The germline V gene encodes CDR1 SGHTA and CDR2 FQGNSA. This CDR3 has 13 amino acids. The V gene lost 2 bases and the J gene lost 3 bases, with 7 bases spanning the gap.

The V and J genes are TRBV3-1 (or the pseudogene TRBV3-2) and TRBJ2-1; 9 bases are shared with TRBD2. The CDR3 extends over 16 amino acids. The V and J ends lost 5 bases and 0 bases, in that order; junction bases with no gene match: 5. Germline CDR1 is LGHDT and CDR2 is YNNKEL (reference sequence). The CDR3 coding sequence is TGTGCCAGCAGCTCGCGTAGCGGGAGCTCCTACAATGAGCAGTTCTTC. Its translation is CASSSRSGSSYNEQFF.

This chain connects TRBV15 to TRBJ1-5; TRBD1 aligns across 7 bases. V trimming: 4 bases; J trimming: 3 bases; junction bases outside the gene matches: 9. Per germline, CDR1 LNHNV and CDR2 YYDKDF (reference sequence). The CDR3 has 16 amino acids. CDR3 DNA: TGTGCCACCAGCAAAATGACAGGGACCTCCAATCAGCCCCAGCATTTT. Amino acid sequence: CATSKMTGTSNQPQHF.

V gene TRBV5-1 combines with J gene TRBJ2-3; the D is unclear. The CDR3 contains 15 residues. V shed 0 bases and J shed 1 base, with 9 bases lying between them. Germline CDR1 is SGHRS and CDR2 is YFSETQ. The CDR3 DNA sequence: TGCGCCAGCAGCTTGGTCGACACGGGCACAGATACGCAGTATTTT. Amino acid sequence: CASSLVDTGTDTQYF.

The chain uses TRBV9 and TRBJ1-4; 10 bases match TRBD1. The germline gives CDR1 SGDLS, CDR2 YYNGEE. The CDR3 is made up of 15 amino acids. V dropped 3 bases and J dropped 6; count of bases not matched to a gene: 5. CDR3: CASSAIGTGDEKLFF. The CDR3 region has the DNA TGTGCCAGCAGCGCCATTGGGACAGGGGATGAAAAACTGTTTTTT.

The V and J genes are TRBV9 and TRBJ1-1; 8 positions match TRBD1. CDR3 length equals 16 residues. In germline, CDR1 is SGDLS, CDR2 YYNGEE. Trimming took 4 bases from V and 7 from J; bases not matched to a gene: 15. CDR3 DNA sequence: TGTGCCAGCAGCCTGGCCGCAGGACAGGGTATCAATGAAGCTTTCTTT. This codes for CASSLAAGQGINEAFF.

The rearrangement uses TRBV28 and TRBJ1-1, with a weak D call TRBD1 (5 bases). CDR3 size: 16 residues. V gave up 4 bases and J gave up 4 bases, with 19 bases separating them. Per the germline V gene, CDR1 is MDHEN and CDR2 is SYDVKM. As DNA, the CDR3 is TGTGCCAGCAGTTCCCTTTCGGATACCGGGGGCACTGAAGCTTTCTTT. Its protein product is CASSSLSDTGGTEAFF.

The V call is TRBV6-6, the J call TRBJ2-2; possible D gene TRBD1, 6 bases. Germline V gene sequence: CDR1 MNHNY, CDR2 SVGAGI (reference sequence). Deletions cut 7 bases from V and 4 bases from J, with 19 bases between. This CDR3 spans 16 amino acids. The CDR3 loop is CASTSRLGASTGELFF. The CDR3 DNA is TGTGCCAGCACCTCTCGTCTGGGGGCGAGCACCGGGGAGCTGTTTTTT.

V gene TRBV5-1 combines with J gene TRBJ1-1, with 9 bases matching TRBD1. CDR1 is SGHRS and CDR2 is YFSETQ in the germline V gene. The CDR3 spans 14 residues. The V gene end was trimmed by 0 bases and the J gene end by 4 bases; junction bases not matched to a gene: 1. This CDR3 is CASSLGDRVTEAFF. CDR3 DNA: TGCGCCAGCAGCTTGGGGGACAGGGTCACTGAAGCTTTCTTT.

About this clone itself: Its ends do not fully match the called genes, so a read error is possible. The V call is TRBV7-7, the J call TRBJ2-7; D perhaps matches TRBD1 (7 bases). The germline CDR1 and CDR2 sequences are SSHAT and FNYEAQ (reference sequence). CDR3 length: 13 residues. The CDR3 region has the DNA TGTGCTAGCAGCCTCACAGGGGAGGACGAGCAGTACTTC. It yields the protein CASSLTGEDEQYF.

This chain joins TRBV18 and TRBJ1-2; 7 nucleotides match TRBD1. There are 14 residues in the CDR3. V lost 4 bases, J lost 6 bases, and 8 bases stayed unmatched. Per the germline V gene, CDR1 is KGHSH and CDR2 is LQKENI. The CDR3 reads CASSLTGQADGYTF. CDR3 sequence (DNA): TGTGCCAGCTCACTGACAGGGCAGGCTGATGGCTACACCTTC.

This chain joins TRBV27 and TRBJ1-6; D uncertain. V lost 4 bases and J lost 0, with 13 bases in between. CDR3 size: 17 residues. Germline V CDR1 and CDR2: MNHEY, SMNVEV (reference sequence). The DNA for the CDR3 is TGTGCCAGCAGTTCCCTGAGTCGGGGCTCCTATAATTCACCCCTCCACTTT. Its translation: CASSSLSRGSYNSPLHF.

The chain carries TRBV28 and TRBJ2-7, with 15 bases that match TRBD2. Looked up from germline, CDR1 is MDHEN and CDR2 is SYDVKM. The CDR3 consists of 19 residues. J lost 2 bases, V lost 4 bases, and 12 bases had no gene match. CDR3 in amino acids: CASSSGTSGRYKPTYEQYF. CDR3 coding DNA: TGTGCCAGCAGTTCCGGGACTAGCGGGAGGTACAAACCAACCTACGAGCAGTACTTC.

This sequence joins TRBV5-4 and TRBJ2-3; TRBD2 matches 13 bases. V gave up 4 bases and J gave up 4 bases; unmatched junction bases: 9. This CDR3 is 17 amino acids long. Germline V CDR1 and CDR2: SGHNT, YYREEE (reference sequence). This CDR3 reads CASSPTSGRARADTQYF. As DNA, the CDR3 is TGTGCCAGCAGCCCCACTAGCGGGAGGGCCCGGGCAGATACGCAGTATTTT.

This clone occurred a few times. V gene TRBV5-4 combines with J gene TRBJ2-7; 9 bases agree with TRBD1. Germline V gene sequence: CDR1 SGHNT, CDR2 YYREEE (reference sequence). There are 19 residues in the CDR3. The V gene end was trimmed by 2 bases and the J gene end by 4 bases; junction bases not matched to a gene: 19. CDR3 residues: CASSFPTGTGRFEVYEQYF. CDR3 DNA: TGTGCCAGCAGCTTCCCAACCGGGACAGGGAGATTTGAGGTTTACGAGCAGTACTTC.

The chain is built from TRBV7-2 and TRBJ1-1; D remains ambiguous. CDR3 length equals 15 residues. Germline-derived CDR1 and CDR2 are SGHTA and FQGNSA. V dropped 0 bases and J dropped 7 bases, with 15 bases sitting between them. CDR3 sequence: CASSLARTKADEAFF. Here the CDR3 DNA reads TGTGCCAGCAGCTTAGCCCGGACGAAAGCGGATGAAGCTTTCTTT.